This record looks at one T cell receptor (beta chain) sequence and its context. Its specificity is unknown. The CDR3 is made up of 14 amino acids. With V trimmed by 6 bases and J by 3 bases, 7 bases remained unmatched. Germline CDR1 reads DFQATT; CDR2 reads SNEGSKA (reference sequence). Sample-barcoded 5' priming and a J-beta primer mix drove a second PCR of 7 to 11 cycles. MiXCR was run by TCRdb on the 5' RACE reads, yielding one entry per CDR3 protein. The table lists about 1 million distinct CDR3 sequences, under 45% of them singletons. This entry comes from a study of blood T cells in healthy people across ages. Study-level results: Naive T cell percentage showed a strong correlation with TCR beta diversity. Age brought a roughly linear fall in TCR beta diversity measured per million T cells.

Total RNA, at least 5.5 micrograms per sample, was extracted from PBMCs. The receptor was isolated from a woman aged 55-70 years in good health. The chain recombines TRBV20-1 with TRBJ2-5; 10 bases match TRBD2. Sequenced material: blood. CDR3 bases: TGCAGTGCACCGCTAGCGGGAGTTAAAGAGACCCAGTACTTC. Translated: CSAPLAGVKETQYF.